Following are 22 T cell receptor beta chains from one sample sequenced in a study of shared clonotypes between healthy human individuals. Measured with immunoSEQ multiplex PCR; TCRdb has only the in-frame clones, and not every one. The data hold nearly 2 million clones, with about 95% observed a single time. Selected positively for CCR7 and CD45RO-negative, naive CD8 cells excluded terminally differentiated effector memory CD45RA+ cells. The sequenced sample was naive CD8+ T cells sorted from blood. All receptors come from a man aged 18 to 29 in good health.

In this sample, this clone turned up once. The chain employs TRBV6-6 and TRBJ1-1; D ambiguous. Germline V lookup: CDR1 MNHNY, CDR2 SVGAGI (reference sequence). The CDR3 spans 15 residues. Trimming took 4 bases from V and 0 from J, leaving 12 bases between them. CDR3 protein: CASSSAEGMNTEAFF. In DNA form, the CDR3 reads TGTGCCAGCAGTTCCGCGGAGGGAATGAACACTGAAGCTTTCTTT.

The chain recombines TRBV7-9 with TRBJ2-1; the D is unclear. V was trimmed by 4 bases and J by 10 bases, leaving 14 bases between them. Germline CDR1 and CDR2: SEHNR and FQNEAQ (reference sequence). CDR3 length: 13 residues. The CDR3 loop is CASSSPGLDEQFF. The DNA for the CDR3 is TGTGCCAGCAGCTCCCCCGGATTGGACGAGCAGTTCTTC.

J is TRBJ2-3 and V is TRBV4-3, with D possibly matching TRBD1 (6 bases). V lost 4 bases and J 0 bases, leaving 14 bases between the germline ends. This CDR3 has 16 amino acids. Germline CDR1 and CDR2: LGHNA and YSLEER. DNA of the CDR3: TGCGCCAGCAGCCGCCTGACAGGTACTAGCACAGATACGCAGTATTTT. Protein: CASSRLTGTSTDTQYF.

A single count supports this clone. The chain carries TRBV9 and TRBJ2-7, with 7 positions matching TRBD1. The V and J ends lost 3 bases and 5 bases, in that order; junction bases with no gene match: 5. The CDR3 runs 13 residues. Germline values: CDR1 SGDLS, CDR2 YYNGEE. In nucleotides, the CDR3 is TGTGCCAGCAGCGGGGAAGGGGGCCACGAGCAGTACTTC. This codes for CASSGEGGHEQYF. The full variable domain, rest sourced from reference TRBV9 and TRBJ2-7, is DSGVTQTPKHLITATGQRVTLRCSPRSGDLSVYWYQQSLDQGLQFLIQYYNGEERAKGNILERFSAQQFPDLHSELNLSSLELGDSALYFCASSGEGGHEQYFGPGTRLTVT.

As DNA, the CDR3 is TGTGCCAGCAGCTTGTCCGTTTATGGCTACACCTTC. Amino acids: CASSLSVYGYTF. V and J are TRBV5-5 and TRBJ1-2; no firm D call. CDR1 and CDR2 (germline): SGHKS, YYEKEE (reference sequence). CDR3 size: 12 residues. Trimming shortened V by 1 base and J by 5 bases, and 6 bases separated the two germline ends.

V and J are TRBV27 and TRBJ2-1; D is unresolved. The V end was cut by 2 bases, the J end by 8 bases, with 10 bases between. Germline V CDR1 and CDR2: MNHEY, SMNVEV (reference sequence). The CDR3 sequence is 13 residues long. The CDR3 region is CASSLTPLYEQFF. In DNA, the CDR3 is TGTGCCAGCAGTTTAACCCCCTTATATGAGCAGTTCTTC.

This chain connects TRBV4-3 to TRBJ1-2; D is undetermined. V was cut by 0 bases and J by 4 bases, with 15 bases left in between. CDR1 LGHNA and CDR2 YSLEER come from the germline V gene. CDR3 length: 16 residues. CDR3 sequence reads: CASSQDGHSTPYGYTF. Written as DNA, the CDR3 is TGCGCCAGCAGCCAAGACGGCCACTCCACCCCCTATGGCTACACCTTC.

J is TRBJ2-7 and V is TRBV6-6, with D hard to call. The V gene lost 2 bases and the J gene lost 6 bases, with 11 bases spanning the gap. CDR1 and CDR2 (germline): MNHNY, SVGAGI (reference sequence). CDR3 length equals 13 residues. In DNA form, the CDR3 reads TGTGCCAGCAGTTACGAGTTAGCTTCCGAGCAGTACTTC. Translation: CASSYELASEQYF.

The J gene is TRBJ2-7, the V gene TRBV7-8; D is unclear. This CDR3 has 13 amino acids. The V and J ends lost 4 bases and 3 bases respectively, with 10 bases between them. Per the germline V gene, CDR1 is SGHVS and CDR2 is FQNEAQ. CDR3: CASSSGFLYEQYF. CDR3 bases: TGTGCCAGCAGCTCGGGCTTCCTCTACGAGCAGTACTTC.

The CDR3 nucleotides read TGTGCCAGCAGTTTATCGGGTGGAGATAGCAATCAGCCCCAGCATTTT. As protein: CASSLSGGDSNQPQHF. This chain connects TRBV27 to TRBJ1-5; D is unclear. Germline lookup yields CDR1 MNHEY and CDR2 SMNVEV (reference sequence). The CDR3 totals 16 residues. Trimming took 0 bases from V and 0 from J, leaving 9 bases between them.

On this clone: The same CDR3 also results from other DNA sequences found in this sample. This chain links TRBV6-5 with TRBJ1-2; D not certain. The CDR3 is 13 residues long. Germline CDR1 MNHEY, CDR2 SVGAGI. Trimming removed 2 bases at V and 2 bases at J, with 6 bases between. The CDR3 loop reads CASSYTPNYGYTF. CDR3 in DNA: TGTGCCAGCAGTTACACACCGAACTATGGCTACACCTTC.

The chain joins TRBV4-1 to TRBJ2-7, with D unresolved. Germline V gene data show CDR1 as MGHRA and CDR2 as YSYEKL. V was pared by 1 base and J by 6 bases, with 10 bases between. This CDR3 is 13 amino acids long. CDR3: CASSQVDGSEQYF. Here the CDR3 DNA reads TGCGCCAGCAGCCAAGTTGATGGATCCGAGCAGTACTTC.

The CDR3 DNA sequence: TGCGCCAGCAGCCAAGCAGGGTCTAGGTACGAGCAGTACTTC. It yields the protein CASSQAGSRYEQYF. This chain joins TRBV4-1 and TRBJ2-7, with D possibly being TRBD1 (5 bases). CDR3 length: 14 residues. Trimming took off 1 base at V and 4 bases at J, with 11 bases between the two ends. Germline V gene lookup returns CDR1 MGHRA and CDR2 YSYEKL.

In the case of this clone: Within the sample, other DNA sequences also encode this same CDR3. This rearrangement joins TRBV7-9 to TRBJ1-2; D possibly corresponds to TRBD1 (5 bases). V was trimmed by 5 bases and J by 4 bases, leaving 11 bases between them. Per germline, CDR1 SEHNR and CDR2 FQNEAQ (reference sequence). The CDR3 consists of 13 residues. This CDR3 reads CASSPGTVYGYTF. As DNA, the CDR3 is TGTGCCAGCAGCCCGGGGACGGTCTATGGCTACACCTTC.

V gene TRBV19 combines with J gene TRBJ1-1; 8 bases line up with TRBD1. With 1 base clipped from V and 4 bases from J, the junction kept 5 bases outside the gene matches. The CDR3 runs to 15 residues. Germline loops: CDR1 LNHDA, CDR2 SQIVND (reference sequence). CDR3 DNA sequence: TGTGCCAGTAGTATAGGGACAGGGTGGAGCACTGAAGCTTTCTTT. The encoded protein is CASSIGTGWSTEAFF.

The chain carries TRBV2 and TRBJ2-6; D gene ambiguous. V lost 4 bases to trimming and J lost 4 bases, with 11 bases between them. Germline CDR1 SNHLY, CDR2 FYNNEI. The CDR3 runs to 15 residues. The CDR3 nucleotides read TGTGCCAGCAGTGTATGGGTCTCGGGGGCCAACGTCCTGACTTTC. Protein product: CASSVWVSGANVLTF.

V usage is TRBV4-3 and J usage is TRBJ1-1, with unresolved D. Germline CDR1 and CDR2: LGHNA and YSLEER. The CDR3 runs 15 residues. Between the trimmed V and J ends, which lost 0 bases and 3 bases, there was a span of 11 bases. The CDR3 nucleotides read TGCGCCAGCAGCCAAGATAACATACCCGACACTGAAGCTTTCTTT. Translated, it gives CASSQDNIPDTEAFF.

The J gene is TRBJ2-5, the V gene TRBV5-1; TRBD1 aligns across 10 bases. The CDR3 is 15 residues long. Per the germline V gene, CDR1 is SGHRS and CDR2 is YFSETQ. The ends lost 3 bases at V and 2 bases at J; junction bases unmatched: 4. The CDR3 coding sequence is TGCGCCAGCAGCTCGATGGGACAGGGGCAAGAGACCCAGTACTTC. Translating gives CASSSMGQGQETQYF.

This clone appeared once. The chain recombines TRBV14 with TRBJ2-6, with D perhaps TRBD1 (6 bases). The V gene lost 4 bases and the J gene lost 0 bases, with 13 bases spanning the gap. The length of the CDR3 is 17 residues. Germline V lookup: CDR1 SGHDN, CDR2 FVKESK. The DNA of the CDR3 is TGTGCCAGCAGCCTCCCAGGGGCGATCTCTGGGGCCAACGTCCTGACTTTC. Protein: CASSLPGAISGANVLTF.

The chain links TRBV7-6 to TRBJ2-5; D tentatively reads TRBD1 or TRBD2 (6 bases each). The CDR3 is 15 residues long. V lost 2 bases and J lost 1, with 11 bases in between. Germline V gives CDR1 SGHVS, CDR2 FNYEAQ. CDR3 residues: CASSLSGAFQETQYF. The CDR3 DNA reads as TGTGCCAGCAGCTTATCGGGGGCCTTCCAAGAGACCCAGTACTTC.

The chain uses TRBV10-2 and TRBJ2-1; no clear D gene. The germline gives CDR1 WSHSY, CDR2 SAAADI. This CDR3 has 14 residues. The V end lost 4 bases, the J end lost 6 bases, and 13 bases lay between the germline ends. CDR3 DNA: TGCGCCAGCAGTGTGGGCGACTCGCTCAATGAGCAGTTCTTC. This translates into CASSVGDSLNEQFF.

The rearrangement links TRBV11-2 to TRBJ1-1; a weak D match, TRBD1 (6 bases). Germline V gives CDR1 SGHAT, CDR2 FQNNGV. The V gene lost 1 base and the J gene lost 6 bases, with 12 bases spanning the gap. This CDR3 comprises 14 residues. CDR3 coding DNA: TGTGCCAGCAGCTTAGTGGGGGCAGGGGCTGAAGCTTTCTTT. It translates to CASSLVGAGAEAFF. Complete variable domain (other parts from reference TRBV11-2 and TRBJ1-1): EAGVAQSPRYKIIEKRQSVAFWCNPISGHATLYWYQQILGQGPKLLIQFQNNGVVDDSQLPKDRFSAERLKGVDSTLKIQPAKLEDSAVYLCASSLVGAGAEAFFGQGTRLTVV.